This TCR beta chain was captured in a study of blood T cell repertoires in COVID-19. About the research overall: T cells, B-cell-depleted T cells, or PBMCs supplied cDNA or gDNA.

Under the authors' procedure: Reference gene primers were amplified, and this amplification served to estimate nucleated cell counts. The repertoire was sequenced with immunoSEQ multiplex PCR; TCRdb's copy has only in-frame clones and lacks some. V, J and clone size are taken as reported in that table, and D and trimming were inferred from the DNA itself. The sample gives fewer than 300,000 clones, 75% to 90% of which show up once; about 1.6% is in the top ten. CDR1 is MNHEY, CDR2 SVGAGI, per germline. The CDR3 covers 15 residues. The V and J ends lost 0 bases and 6 bases respectively, with 9 bases between them.

The TCR comes from a woman aged 40 to 49 who had recovered from COVID-19. Sequenced sample: peripheral blood. This chain uses TRBV6-5 with TRBJ1-6; D is possibly TRBD1 (5 bases). The CDR3 loop reads CASSYSIRVNSPLHF. The DNA for the CDR3 is TGTGCCAGCAGTTACTCGATCAGGGTTAATTCACCCCTCCACTTT.